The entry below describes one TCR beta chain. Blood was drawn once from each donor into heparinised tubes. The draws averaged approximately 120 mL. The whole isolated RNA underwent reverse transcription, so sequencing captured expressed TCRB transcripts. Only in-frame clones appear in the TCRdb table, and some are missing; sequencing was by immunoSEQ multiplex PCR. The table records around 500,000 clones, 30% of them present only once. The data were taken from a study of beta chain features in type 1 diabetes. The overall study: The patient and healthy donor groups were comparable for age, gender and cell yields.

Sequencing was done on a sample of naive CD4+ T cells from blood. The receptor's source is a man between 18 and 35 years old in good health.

The CDR3 DNA follows: TGTGCCTGGAGTTACGGGGGGCTTGAAGCTTTCTTT. It codes for CAWSYGGLEAFF. The rearrangement uses TRBV30 and TRBJ1-1; D is perhaps TRBD1 (6 bases). This CDR3 contains 12 residues. Looked up from germline, CDR1 is GTSNPN and CDR2 is SVGIG (reference sequence). V lost 2 bases and J lost 7, with 11 bases in between.